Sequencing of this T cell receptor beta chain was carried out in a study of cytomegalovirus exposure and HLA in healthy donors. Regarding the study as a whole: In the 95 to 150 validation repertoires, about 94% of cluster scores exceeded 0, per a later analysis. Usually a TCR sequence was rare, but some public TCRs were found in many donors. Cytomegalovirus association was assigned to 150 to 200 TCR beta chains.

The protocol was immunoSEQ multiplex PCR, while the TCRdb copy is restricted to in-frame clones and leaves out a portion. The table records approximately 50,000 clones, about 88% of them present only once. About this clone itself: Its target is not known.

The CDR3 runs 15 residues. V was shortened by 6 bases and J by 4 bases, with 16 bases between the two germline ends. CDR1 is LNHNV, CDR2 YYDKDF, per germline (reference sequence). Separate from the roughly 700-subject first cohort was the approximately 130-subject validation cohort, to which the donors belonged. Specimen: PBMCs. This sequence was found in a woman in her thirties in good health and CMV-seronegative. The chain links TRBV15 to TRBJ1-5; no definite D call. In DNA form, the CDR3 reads TGTGCCACCAGGCCGGATGCGGGGTCTAATCAGCCCCAGCATTTT. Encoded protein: CATRPDAGSNQPQHF.